Listed below are T cell receptor beta chains from one sample, sequenced in a study of shared clonotypes between healthy human individuals. Generated by immunoSEQ multiplex PCR, the TCRdb table keeps only in-frame clones and is missing some. The sample consists of about 2,500,000 clones, roughly nine tenths of them appearing once. Specimen: naive CD4+ T cells sorted from blood. The receptor set was obtained from a man aged 18 to 30 in good health. CDR3s include the opening cysteine and the closing phenylalanine or tryptophan. D genes are given only for firm matches. Part of the rows lack a size; the others show once, few, many or a class for expanded clones.

TRBJ2-5 | 15 | once | TRBD1 | TRBV5-1 | CASSKGQGYQETQYF | TGCGCCAGCAGCAAGGGACAGGGTTACCAAGAGACCCAGTACTTC
TRBJ2-7 | 14 | - | - | TRBV30 | CAWSVEAGTYEQYF | TGTGCCTGGAGTGTTGAGGCAGGGACCTACGAGCAGTACTTC
TRBJ1-5 | 14 | few | - | TRBV7-9 | CASSLGGGNQPQHF | TGTGCCAGCAGCCTAGGCGGGGGCAATCAGCCCCAGCATTTT
TRBJ2-7 | 15 | - | TRBD1 | TRBV23-1 | CASTLGQGSSYEQYF | TGCGCCAGCACACTGGGACAGGGAAGCTCCTACGAGCAGTACTTC
TRBJ2-1 | 15 | - | TRBD2 | TRBV7-2 | CASSLRASGNNEQFF | TGTGCCAGCAGCTTAAGGGCTAGCGGGAACAATGAGCAGTTCTTC
TRBJ2-3 | 15 | - | - | TRBV11-2 | CASSLEGRSTDTQYF | TGTGCCAGCAGCTTGGAGGGACGGAGCACAGATACGCAGTATTTT
TRBJ1-6 | 16 | once | - | TRBV7-3 | CASSLRPRVGNSPLHF | TGTGCCAGCAGCTTAAGACCAAGGGTAGGGAATTCACCCCTCCACTTT
TRBJ1-6 | 15 | few | TRBD1 | TRBV6-5 | CASSTGGADNSPLHF | TGTGCCAGCAGTACAGGGGGCGCGGATAATTCACCCCTCCACTTT
TRBJ2-7 | 13 | - | TRBD1 | TRBV6-6 | CASSRQGSYEQYF | TGTGCCAGCAGTCGACAGGGCTCCTACGAGCAGTACTTC
TRBJ2-3 | 15 | - | TRBD2 | TRBV6-6 | CASSPAGVGTDTQYF | TGTGCCAGCAGCCCAGCGGGAGTGGGAACAGATACGCAGTATTTT
TRBJ2-2 | 15 | once | TRBD2 | TRBV6-1 | CATYSGGAGSGELFF | TGTGCCACCTATAGCGGGGGGGCCGGATCCGGGGAGCTGTTTTTT
TRBJ2-1 | 15 | - | TRBD2 | TRBV25-1 | CASSNYLAGGNEQFF | TGTGCCAGCAGTAACTACCTAGCGGGAGGCAATGAGCAGTTCTTC
TRBJ2-4 | 12 | - | - | TRBV30 | CAFGIAKNIQYF | TGTGCCTTTGGAATAGCCAAAAACATTCAGTACTTC
TRBJ2-3 | 12 | - | - | TRBV29-1 | CSVSPPTDTQYF | TGCAGCGTTTCCCCCCCGACAGATACGCAGTATTTT
TRBJ2-5 | 17 | once | TRBD2 | TRBV18 | CASSPPGLAGGHETQYF | TGTGCCAGCTCACCCCCGGGACTAGCGGGGGGGCACGAGACCCAGTACTTC
TRBJ1-4 | 15 | - | - | TRBV27 | CASSLQGPRAGKLFF | TGTGCCAGCAGTCTGCAGGGCCCCCGAGCGGGAAAACTGTTTTTT
TRBJ2-1 | 12 | - | - | TRBV29-1 | CSVGILRNEQFF | TGCAGCGTTGGAATCCTGAGGAATGAGCAGTTCTTC
TRBJ2-2 | 14 | - | - | TRBV15 | CATSRDRDTGELFF | TGTGCCACCAGCAGAGATCGAGACACCGGGGAGCTGTTTTTT
TRBJ2-6 | 15 | - | - | TRBV11-2 | CASSLEASGANVLTF | TGTGCCAGCAGCTTAGAGGCTTCTGGGGCCAACGTCCTGACTTTC
TRBJ2-3 | 14 | - | - | TRBV18 | CASSPPVPMRTQYF | TGTGCCAGCTCACCACCGGTACCTATGCGGACGCAGTATTTT
TRBJ2-1 | 14 | - | - | TRBV5-6 | CASSLLTGAWWQFF | TGTGCCAGCAGCTTGCTAACAGGAGCCTGGTGGCAGTTCTTC
TRBJ2-5 | 13 | - | - | TRBV6-1 | CASTRTVQETQYF | TGTGCCAGCACCCGGACAGTGCAAGAGACCCAGTACTTC
TRBJ2-1 | 14 | - | - | TRBV5-1 | CASKGSPSDNEQFF | TGCGCCAGCAAGGGCAGCCCGTCCGACAATGAGCAGTTCTTC
TRBJ1-1 | 13 | few | - | TRBV28 | CASRPQWNTEAFF | TGTGCCAGCCGCCCACAGTGGAACACTGAAGCTTTCTTT
TRBJ2-7 | 11 | - | - | TRBV20-1 | CSARDTVEQYF | TGCAGTGCTAGAGATACGGTCGAGCAGTACTTC
TRBJ2-2 | 14 | - | TRBD1 | TRBV28 | CASSPTGGTGELFF | TGTGCCAGCAGTCCCACAGGGGGGACCGGGGAGCTGTTTTTT
TRBJ2-7 | 15 | - | TRBD2 | TRBV30 | CAWSYGLAGVGEQYF | TGTGCCTGGAGCTACGGACTAGCGGGAGTCGGGGAGCAGTACTTC
TRBJ2-5 | 13 | - | - | TRBV5-1 | CASSSSYQETQYF | TGCGCCAGCAGCTCCTCGTACCAAGAGACCCAGTACTTC
TRBJ2-1 | 15 | - | - | TRBV5-1 | CASSLGLVGYNEQFF | TGCGCCAGCAGCTTGGGGCTAGTGGGATACAATGAGCAGTTCTTC
TRBJ1-1 | 12 | - | - | TRBV28 | CASSFTAGEAFF | TGTGCCAGCAGTTTTACGGCAGGTGAAGCTTTCTTT
TRBJ2-2 | 12 | - | - | TRBV11-3 | CASSPTTGELFF | TGTGCCAGCAGCCCAACTACCGGGGAGCTGTTTTTT
TRBJ2-3 | 14 | - | - | TRBV5-4 | CASSLTGPQDTQYF | TGTGCCAGCAGTTTGACAGGCCCCCAGGATACGCAGTATTTT
TRBJ1-1 | 15 | - | TRBD1 | TRBV19 | CASSASGTVNTEAFF | TGTGCCAGTAGTGCTTCCGGGACAGTGAACACTGAAGCTTTCTTT
TRBJ1-1 | 12 | - | - | TRBV29-1 | CSVVRMNTEAFF | TGCAGCGTGGTCCGGATGAACACTGAAGCTTTCTTT
TRBJ2-1 | 14 | - | TRBD1 | TRBV6-5 | CASKLGTVSNEQFF | TGTGCCAGCAAGCTCGGGACAGTGAGCAATGAGCAGTTCTTC
TRBJ2-1 | 14 | - | - | TRBV4-1 | CASRVPGSYNEQFF | TGCGCCAGCAGGGTCCCGGGGTCTTACAATGAGCAGTTCTTC
TRBJ1-2 | 13 | - | - | TRBV5-1 | CASSFEGRNGYTF | TGCGCCAGCAGCTTTGAGGGGAGGAATGGCTACACCTTC
TRBJ2-1 | 15 | - | TRBD1 | TRBV18 | CASSPGTVSYNEQFF | TGTGCCAGCTCACCCGGGACAGTCTCCTACAATGAGCAGTTCTTC
TRBJ2-5 | 16 | - | TRBD1 | TRBV11-2 | CASSSLGDSDQETQYF | TGTGCCAGCAGCTCTTTGGGGGACAGTGATCAAGAGACCCAGTACTTC
TRBJ1-6 | 13 | - | TRBD1 | TRBV5-4 | CASYQQGVSPLHF | TGTGCCAGCTATCAACAGGGGGTTTCACCCCTCCACTTT
TRBJ2-3 | 11 | - | - | TRBV29-1 | CSYRGGDTQYF | TGCAGCTATCGTGGGGGGGATACGCAGTATTTT